This T cell receptor (beta chain) was captured in a study of shared clonotypes between healthy human individuals. Germline CDR1 is SGHAT and CDR2 is FQNNGV. V was trimmed by 9 bases and J by 1 base, leaving 10 bases between them. This CDR3 contains 13 residues. Data came from immunoSEQ multiplex PCR; TCRdb stores just in-frame clones and leaves some out. Of about 700,000 clones in the sample, approximately 79% were seen once. This TCR derives from a woman aged 25 to 39 in good health. The specimen sequenced was memory CD4+ T cells sorted from blood. Subset of the sample: CD45RA-negative fraction. The chain links TRBV11-2 to TRBJ2-1; D uncertain. The CDR3 DNA reads as TGTGCCAGTGGTTTGGGGTCCTACAATGAGCAGTTCTTC. Its protein is CASGLGSYNEQFF.